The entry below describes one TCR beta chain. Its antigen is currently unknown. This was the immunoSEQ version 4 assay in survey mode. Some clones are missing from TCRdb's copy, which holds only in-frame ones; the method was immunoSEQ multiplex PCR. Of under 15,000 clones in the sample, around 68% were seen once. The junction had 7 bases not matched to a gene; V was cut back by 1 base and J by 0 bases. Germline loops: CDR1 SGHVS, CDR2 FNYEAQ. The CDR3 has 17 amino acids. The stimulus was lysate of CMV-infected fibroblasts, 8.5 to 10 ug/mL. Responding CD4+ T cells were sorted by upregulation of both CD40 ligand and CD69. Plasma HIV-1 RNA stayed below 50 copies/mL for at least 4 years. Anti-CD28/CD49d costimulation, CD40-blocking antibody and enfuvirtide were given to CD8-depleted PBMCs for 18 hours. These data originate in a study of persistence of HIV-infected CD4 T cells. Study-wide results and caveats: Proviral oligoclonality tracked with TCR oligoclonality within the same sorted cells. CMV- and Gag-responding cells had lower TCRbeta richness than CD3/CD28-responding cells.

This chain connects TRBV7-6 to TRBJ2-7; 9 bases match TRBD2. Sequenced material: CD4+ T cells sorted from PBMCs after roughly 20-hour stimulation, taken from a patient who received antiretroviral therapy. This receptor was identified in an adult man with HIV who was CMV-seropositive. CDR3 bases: TGTGCCAGCAGCTTAGACGGTCTAGCGGGGCCCTCCTACGAGCAGTACTTC. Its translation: CASSLDGLAGPSYEQYF.